This record looks at one TCR beta chain sequence and its context. This clonotype was detected a few times. It lacks a known antigen. One junction end disagrees with the germline gene, perhaps due to a read error. This entry comes from a study of tumor and adjacent non-tumor tissue in lung cancer (dated by TCRdb to 2017 to 2018). With respect to the entire study: Patients with adenocarcinoma (about twelve), squamous cell carcinoma (2) and small cell lung cancer (1) were included in the cohort. The approximately 15 enrolled patients, of whom some 10 were men and 5 were women, were aged about 30 to 85 years and were diagnosed with TNM stage I to III disease. Sequencing produced fewer than 150,000,000 productive TCRbeta reads in total, an average of about 4 million reads per sample. The study compared bulk TCRbeta repertoires between lung tumor tissue and matched distant non-tumor lung tissue from over twelve lung cancer patients. For each patient, one tumor sample and one normal lung sample were taken, giving under 35 paired specimens that underwent TCRbeta CDR3 sequencing. What the authors observed across the whole study: Tumor tissue showed significantly higher TCR diversity (inverse Simpson) than normal lung tissue, at 431.37 vs 166.20 (P = 0.0075, Mann-Whitney U test). Peripheral blood was not sequenced, so blood TCRbeta repertoires were not examined in the lung cancer patients of the study. The cohort had only around 14 patients, and the authors noted that larger samples and more detailed clinical data are needed. In normal lung, the top 100 clones accounted for a significantly larger cumulative share of the repertoire than in tumor tissue. TCR diversity was significantly higher in younger patients, and greater tumor TCR diversity was associated with shorter overall survival and shorter disease-free survival. Neither the sequencing platform nor unique molecular identifiers are named or mentioned anywhere in the methods.

Libraries were built with multiplex PCR. Instrument used: Illumina HiSeq 2500. TCRbeta libraries were constructed through three rounds of nested PCR with primers (Table S4) according to protocols modified from ARM-PCR. PCR products of 200-500 bp were gel-excised and purified with the QIAquick gel extraction kit before sequencing. In the source study's methods: Trimmomatic was used to clean the reads, FLASH merged the cleaned reads into complete CDR3 sequences, and MiTCR assigned the sequences to V(D)J germline segments. Clonal diversity was computed as the inverse Simpson's index with VDJtools. Productive reads were defined as in-frame sequences without a premature stop codon. The raw public data were reprocessed by TCRdb itself: fastp quality trimming at Q25, MiXCR clonotype calling, in-frame beta chains only. Every distinct CDR3 protein forms one entry, paired with its most common genes and DNA. These V and J calls rely on TCRdb rather than the paper's analysis. The sample table contains about 70,000 distinct CDR3 sequences; only one count was recorded for 73% of them. The ten largest clones add up to 28% of the sample.

RNA was isolated from bulk, unsorted tissue, and RNA quality was assessed with a NanoDrop ND-1000 and an Agilent 2100. The donors were newly diagnosed lung cancer patients admitted for thoracic surgery in China from August to November 2014 who had not received prior chemotherapy. Patients who had received previous radiotherapy or chemotherapy, or who had another concurrent cancer, were excluded from the study. Surgical tissue pieces of roughly 1-2 cm3 were preserved in RNAlater solution and stored at -80 °C until use. Measured from the cysteine to the phenylalanine, the CDR3 is 16 residues long. CDR3 DNA is the only sequence kept; it has 48 bases, read in frame from the first base. CDR1 SGHNT and CDR2 YYREEE were looked up in the germline V gene (reference sequence).

The receptor chain draws on TRBV5-4 and TRBJ2-3; 8 central nucleotides agree with TRBD2. What was sequenced was lung tumor tissue. The sequence was obtained from a man aged 55 to 70 with non-small cell lung cancer. The DNA sequence is as follows: TGTGCGAGCAGCCCAATCGAGCGGGAGCCGGGAGATACGCACTATTTT. Its product reads: CASSPIEREPGDTHYF. Extended through the reference TRBV5-4 and TRBJ2-3 proteins, this CDR3 yields the full variable domain: ETGVTQSPTHLIKTRGQQVTLRCSSQSGHNTVSWYQQALGQGPQFIFQYYREEENGRGNFPPRFSGLQFPNYSSELNVNALELDDSALYLCASSPIEREPGDTHYFGPGTRLTVL.